This is a list of T cell receptor beta chains from one sample in a study of blood T cell repertoires in COVID-19. Assay used: immunoSEQ multiplex PCR; TCRdb lists only in-frame clones, some missing. The data contain about 180,000 clones, 80% to 90% of them seen just once; the ten biggest clones take up around 3%. The sequenced sample was peripheral blood. These receptors came from a man aged 55 to 70 with acute or convalescent COVID-19. Each CDR3 is given with its conserved first and last residue. Fields, in order: clone size, V gene, J gene, D gene, CDR3 protein, CDR3 DNA. A D gene is named only where the DNA matches it firmly. Not all rows give a size; the values are once, few, many and, for expanded clones, a class.

size: once
V: TRBV19
J: TRBJ2-1
D: TRBD2
CDR3: CASSFGAGKNEQFF
DNA: TGTGCCAGTAGTTTTGGAGCGGGGAAAAATGAGCAGTTCTTC

size: once
V: TRBV3-1/TRBV3-2
J: TRBJ1-2
D: -
CDR3: CASSPRGRGYTF
DNA: TGTGCCAGCAGCCCCCGGGGTAGGGGCTACACCTTC

size: -
V: TRBV20-1
J: TRBJ2-7
D: -
CDR3: CSARRGYEQYF
DNA: TGCAGTGCTCGGAGGGGATACGAGCAGTACTTC

size: -
V: TRBV27
J: TRBJ2-3
D: -
CDR3: CASSLSGWTILTTDTQYF
DNA: TGTGCCAGCAGTTTAAGTGGGTGGACAATTTTAACCACAGATACGCAGTATTTT

size: -
V: TRBV5-1
J: TRBJ2-3
D: -
CDR3: CASRVTGSTDTQYF
DNA: TGCGCCAGCAGAGTGACTGGGAGCACAGATACGCAGTATTTT

size: -
V: TRBV3-1/TRBV3-2
J: TRBJ1-4
D: -
CDR3: CASSQDPQEEKLFF
DNA: TGTGCCAGCAGCCAAGATCCACAGGAAGAAAAACTGTTTTTT

size: -
V: TRBV7-3
J: TRBJ1-6
D: -
CDR3: CASSLESSYNSPLHF
DNA: TGTGCCAGCAGCTTAGAGAGCTCCTATAATTCACCCCTCCACTTT

size: once
V: TRBV6-5
J: TRBJ1-5
D: -
CDR3: CASSSSGQHNQPQHF
DNA: -

size: once
V: TRBV4-1
J: TRBJ2-1
D: TRBD2
CDR3: CASSQVVSGWSSYNEQFF
DNA: TGCGCCAGCAGCCAAGTAGTTAGCGGGTGGAGCTCCTACAATGAGCAGTTCTTC

size: -
V: TRBV30
J: TRBJ1-6
D: -
CDR3: CAWSVEGENSPLHF
DNA: TGTGCCTGGAGTGTTGAGGGGGAGAATTCACCCCTCCACTTT

size: -
V: TRBV5-5
J: TRBJ2-1
D: TRBD2
CDR3: CASSLGLAGLPYNEQFF
DNA: TGTGCCAGCAGCTTGGGACTAGCGGGACTGCCCTACAATGAGCAGTTCTTC

size: -
V: TRBV19
J: TRBJ2-7
D: TRBD2
CDR3: CASSTGTSGRARAYEQYF
DNA: TGTGCCAGTAGTACCGGGACTAGCGGGAGGGCCCGCGCCTACGAGCAGTACTTC